These 28 T cell receptor beta chains came from one sample sequenced in a study of T cells in Graves' hyperthyroidism and ophthalmopathy. RNA transcripts gave rise to amplified TCR beta CDR3 regions. First-round RT-PCR targeting the TCR CDR3 was performed with the HTBI primer set. MiXCR, applied by TCRdb to the multiplex PCR reads, yields one record per CDR3 protein. The sample consists of around 440,000 distinct CDR3 sequences, 15% to 18% of them appearing once. Sequenced material: blood. Every receptor here comes from a woman under 30 with Graves' hyperthyroidism.

This clonotype was found many times. The chain's CDR3 is CSAAPGVEGTGENIQYF. Here the CDR3 DNA reads TGCAGTGCGGCCCCCGGCGTCGAGGGGACGGGAGAAAACATTCAGTACTTC. J is TRBJ2-4 and V is TRBV20-1; tentative D call: TRBD2 (6 bases). The V end was cut by 6 bases, the J end by 5 bases, with 26 bases between. CDR1 and CDR2 from the germline V gene are DFQATT and SNEGSKA (reference sequence). This CDR3 has 17 residues.

V is TRBV20-1 and J is TRBJ1-5; D gene ambiguous. The V and J ends lost 3 bases and 1 base respectively, with 10 bases between them. The CDR3 consists of 14 residues. Germline lookup yields CDR1 DFQATT and CDR2 SNEGSKA (reference sequence). CDR3 sequence reads: CSARSSGSNQPQHF. The CDR3 coding sequence is TGCAGTGCTAGGAGCTCGGGGAGCAATCAGCCCCAGCATTTT.

This sequence joins TRBV27 and TRBJ2-3, with 9 bases fitting TRBD2. The CDR3 consists of 19 residues. Unmatched junction bases numbered 15, after V lost 5 bases and J lost 0 bases. The germline V gene encodes CDR1 MNHEY and CDR2 SMNVEV (reference sequence). As DNA, the CDR3 is TGTGCCAGCAGTCTTGAGCCTTCGGGACTAGCCATAAGCACAGATACGCAGTATTTT. Amino acids: CASSLEPSGLAISTDTQYF.

This clonotype came up many times. The chain has TRBV19 and TRBJ1-1; 10 nucleotides match TRBD1. The CDR3 runs to 13 residues. The V gene end was trimmed by 9 bases and the J gene end by 4 bases; junction bases not matched to a gene: 5. Germline values: CDR1 LNHDA, CDR2 SQIVND (reference sequence). CDR3 sequence: CASSGQGGTEAFF. The CDR3, as DNA: TGTGCCAGCAGTGGACAGGGGGGCACTGAAGCTTTCTTT.

V and J are TRBV5-1 and TRBJ1-2; D remains ambiguous. The CDR3 has 13 residues. V lost 0 bases, J lost 7 bases, and 10 bases lay in between. CDR1 and CDR2 from the germline V gene are SGHRS and YFSETQ. The CDR3: CASSLVGLSGYTF. DNA of the CDR3: TGCGCCAGCAGCTTGGTGGGGTTATCTGGCTACACCTTC.

The genes are TRBV4-1 and TRBJ2-2, with D tentatively TRBD2 (5 bases). Looked up from germline, CDR1 is MGHRA and CDR2 is YSYEKL. With 4 bases removed from V and 6 bases from J, the gap between germline ends came to 18 bases. The CDR3 sequence is 16 residues long. This CDR3 reads CASSLRDSGRAGELFF. The CDR3 coding sequence is TGCGCCAGCAGCCTACGGGATTCTGGTCGAGCCGGGGAGCTGTTTTTT.

The sample holds many counts of this clonotype. The chain combines TRBV28 with TRBJ1-2; the D is unclear. Trimming took off 8 bases at V and 3 bases at J, with 10 bases between the two ends. CDR1 MDHEN and CDR2 SYDVKM come from the germline V gene. The length of the CDR3 is 12 residues. CDR3 coding DNA: TGTGCCAGCTTACTTGTGGACTATGGCTACACCTTC. Protein sequence: CASLLVDYGYTF.

Many counts were recorded for this clonotype. The chain couples TRBV5-8 to TRBJ2-7; 8 bases match TRBD1. Germline values: CDR1 SGHTS, CDR2 YDEGEE. J was trimmed by 9 bases and V by 3 bases; bases with no gene match: 5. CDR3 length: 12 amino acids. The CDR3 DNA reads TGTGCCAGCAGCTACTCAGGGGGCGGGCAGTACTTC. Protein sequence: CASSYSGGGQYF. The variable domain in full, completed from reference TRBV5-8 and TRBJ2-7, reads EAGVTQSPTHLIKTRGQQATLRCSPISGHTSVYWYQQALGLGLQFLLWYDEGEERNRGNFPPRFSGRQFPNYSSELNVNALELEDSALYLCASSYSGGGQYFGPGTRLTVT.

This clonotype has ten or more counts. V and J are TRBV20-1 and TRBJ2-3; D is uncertain. Germline V gene data show CDR1 as DFQATT and CDR2 as SNEGSKA (reference sequence). There are 12 residues in the CDR3. Trimming stripped 5 bases from V and 2 bases from J, with 8 bases between. The CDR3 spells CSAQGPTDTQYF. The CDR3 DNA reads as TGCAGTGCTCAAGGCCCCACAGATACGCAGTATTTT.

This clonotype came up many times. This rearrangement joins TRBV11-1 to TRBJ2-2, with 9 bases fitting TRBD1. Trimming cost V 5 bases and J 1 base; bases outside gene matches: 14. Per the germline V gene, CDR1 is SGHAT and CDR2 is FQDESV (reference sequence). This CDR3 comprises 19 residues. The CDR3 protein is CASSPGQGMGLGNTGELFF. In nucleotides, the CDR3 is TGTGCCAGCAGCCCGGGACAGGGAATGGGACTCGGGAACACCGGGGAGCTGTTTTTT. Full variable domain (rest looked up from reference TRBV11-1 and TRBJ2-2): EAEVAQSPRYKITEKSQAVAFWCDPISGHATLYWYRQILGQGPELLVQFQDESVVDDSQLPKDRFSAERLKGVDSTLKIQPAELGDSAMYLCASSPGQGMGLGNTGELFFGEGSRLTVL.

This clonotype occurred many times. The V and J genes are TRBV18 and TRBJ1-1, with D unresolved. V was clipped by 0 bases and J by 5 bases, with 22 bases between them. In germline, CDR1 is KGHSH, CDR2 LQKENI. The CDR3 extends over 18 amino acids. The CDR3 DNA is TGTGCCAGCTCACCACCGGGCGGGGATCCGGAATTGGTAACTGAAGCTTTCTTT. Translated, it gives CASSPPGGDPELVTEAFF.

This clonotype was recorded at least ten times. The rearrangement joins TRBV28 to TRBJ2-2; D might be TRBD2 (6 bases). From germline, CDR1 is MDHEN and CDR2 SYDVKM. V was trimmed by 8 bases and J by 4 bases, leaving 14 bases between them. The CDR3 is made up of 14 amino acids. Here the CDR3 DNA reads TGTGCCAGCGGGAGGCAGGTCCGCACCGGGGAGCTGTTTTTT. It encodes CASGRQVRTGELFF.

This clonotype was counted ten times or more. The gene calls are TRBV7-2 and TRBJ1-1; D not resolved. This CDR3 region has 15 residues. In germline, CDR1 is SGHTA, CDR2 FQGNSA. V was pared by 2 bases and J by 5 bases, with 15 bases between. The CDR3 region has the DNA TGTGCCAGCAGCTTAAGGACGGGCCTAAGGACTGAAGCTTTCTTT. It encodes CASSLRTGLRTEAFF.

This clonotype has just a few counts. The chain is built from TRBV2 and TRBJ2-2; D may be TRBD2 (6 bases). V was pared by 6 bases and J by 6 bases, with 8 bases between. CDR3 size: 12 residues. Germline assignment: CDR1 SNHLY and CDR2 FYNNEI. DNA for the CDR3: TGTGCCAGCAGCGGGACTGCCGGGGAGCTGTTTTTT. Its protein is CASSGTAGELFF.

To note about this clonotype: In this CDR3 the conserved last residue, phenylalanine or tryptophan, is missing, so a read error is likely. This sequence joins TRBV5-8 and TRBJ2-6, with D possibly TRBD1 on 5 matching bases. Germline CDR1 is SGHTS and CDR2 is YDEGEE. The CDR3 loop spans 15 amino acids. The CDR3 DNA reads TGTGCTCGAAGTAGGGGCGCGTCTGGGGCCAACGTCCTGACTTCC. As protein: CARSRGASGANVLTS.

This clonotype was observed at least ten times. The V gene is TRBV12-3 or TRBV12-4, the J gene TRBJ1-3; D gene uncertain. Trimming left V 6 bases short and J 5 bases short, with 14 bases between. This CDR3 is built from 14 residues. The CDR3 sequence: CASRDLTGRNTIYF. In nucleotides, the CDR3 is TGTGCCAGCAGGGACCTGACGGGCAGAAACACCATATATTTT.

This clonotype was detected many times. The chain employs TRBV11-2 and TRBJ1-2; D perhaps matches TRBD1 (5 bases). The germline gives CDR1 SGHAT, CDR2 FQNNGV. Trimming left V 5 bases short and J 5 bases short, with 18 bases between. The CDR3 loop spans 15 amino acids. The CDR3 is CASSPSPGQGYGYTF. DNA of the CDR3: TGTGCCAGCAGCCCCTCACCCGGGCAGGGATATGGCTACACCTTC.

There are many counts of this clonotype. The chain couples TRBV7-9 to TRBJ2-5, with a possible D match to TRBD1 (6 bases). V lost 5 bases to trimming and J lost 5 bases, with 21 bases between them. This CDR3 comprises 16 residues. Germline V lookup: CDR1 SEHNR, CDR2 FQNEAQ (reference sequence). CDR3 DNA: TGTGCCAGCAGCCCAACAACGACAGGACCCCGGGAGACCCAGTACTTC. This gives the protein CASSPTTTGPRETQYF.

The sample holds many counts of this clonotype. The V and J genes are TRBV20-1 and TRBJ2-3; 11 bases map to TRBD2. V was clipped by 0 bases and J by 4 bases; unmatched bases: 12. Germline V CDR1 and CDR2: DFQATT, SNEGSKA (reference sequence). CDR3 length equals 18 residues. This chain's CDR3 is CSAREGTSGREGADTQYF. CDR3 in DNA: TGCAGTGCTAGAGAGGGAACTAGCGGGAGAGAGGGGGCAGATACGCAGTATTTT.

Remarks on this clonotype: A read error may explain this, as a much larger clone is one base away. The V call is TRBV10-3, the J call TRBJ2-7; the D call may be TRBD1 or TRBD2 (5 bases each). The CDR3 loop spans 13 amino acids. V dropped 10 bases and J dropped 6 bases, with 19 bases sitting between them. Germline loops: CDR1 ENHRY, CDR2 SYGVKD. In DNA form, the CDR3 reads TGTGCCACGCTCGGGGACCCAGCCTGCGAGCAGTACTTC. It encodes CATLGDPACEQYF.

This clonotype occurred many times. V usage is TRBV7-2 and J usage is TRBJ1-2, with 8 positions matching TRBD1. J was trimmed by 8 bases and V by 4 bases; bases with no gene match: 9. Germline V gene sequence: CDR1 SGHTA, CDR2 FQGNSA. The CDR3 sequence is 14 residues long. The CDR3: CASSSPTGADGYTF. For the CDR3, the DNA is TGTGCCAGCAGCTCACCGACAGGGGCCGACGGCTACACCTTC.

This clonotype was observed many times. The chain employs TRBV5-4 and TRBJ1-1; possibly TRBD1 for D (5 bases). The germline V gene has CDR1 SGHNT and CDR2 YYREEE (reference sequence). V lost 6 bases, J lost 1 base, and 10 bases lay in between. The CDR3 runs 13 residues. Here the CDR3 DNA reads TGTGCCAGCAAGCCAGGGAGGAACACTGAAGCTTTCTTT. Amino acids: CASKPGRNTEAFF.

The chain is built from TRBV19 and TRBJ2-2; D is unclear. The CDR3 sequence is 12 residues long. Germline CDR1 reads LNHDA; CDR2 reads SQIVND (reference sequence). The V gene lost 7 bases and the J gene lost 5 bases, with 8 bases spanning the gap. CDR3 loop: CASTQLTGELFF. As DNA, the CDR3 is TGTGCCAGTACACAGCTAACCGGGGAGCTGTTTTTT.

This clonotype was recorded at least ten times. The rearrangement joins TRBV3-1 to TRBJ1-4; 8 positions agree with TRBD1. Trimming took 3 bases from V and 7 from J; bases not matched to a gene: 4. CDR1 LGHDT and CDR2 YNNKEL come from the germline V gene (reference sequence). The CDR3 spans 14 residues. CDR3 loop: CASSQTGAAEKLFF. CDR3 DNA: TGTGCCAGCAGCCAGACAGGGGCCGCTGAAAAACTGTTTTTT.

A few counts support this clonotype. This chain uses TRBV6-6 with TRBJ2-7, with 7 bases aligning to TRBD1. The CDR3 has 15 residues. Germline-derived CDR1 and CDR2 are MNHNY and SVGAGI (reference sequence). V dropped 2 bases and J dropped 3; count of bases not matched to a gene: 7. CDR3 bases: TGTGCCAGCAGTTACAAAACCGGGACAGACTACGAGCAGTACTTC. Amino acid sequence: CASSYKTGTDYEQYF.

This CDR3 is CASSLSLAGGPIGEQFF. The CDR3, as DNA: TGCGCCAGCAGCTTGTCTCTAGCGGGAGGGCCAATTGGAGAGCAGTTCTTC. The V and J genes are TRBV5-1 and TRBJ2-1; 12 positions match TRBD2. The CDR3 sequence is 17 residues long. Germline V lookup: CDR1 SGHRS, CDR2 YFSETQ. Germline trimming cut 1 base from V and 10 bases from J; bases unmatched to any gene: 12.

This clonotype was counted many times. The gene calls are TRBV20-1 and TRBJ2-7, with D possibly matching TRBD1 (6 bases). Germline CDR1 DFQATT, CDR2 SNEGSKA (reference sequence). Trimming stripped 0 bases from V and 3 bases from J, with 15 bases between. CDR3 length equals 15 residues. This CDR3 reads CSARDEGDGYYEQYF. The DNA of the CDR3 is TGCAGTGCTAGAGATGAGGGGGACGGTTACTACGAGCAGTACTTC.

This clonotype was counted ten times or more. The chain recombines TRBV5-1 with TRBJ2-1; TRBD2 is a possible D gene (5 bases). The CDR3 extends over 16 amino acids. Trimming cost V 5 bases and J 0 bases, with 15 bases left between them. Germline V gene lookup returns CDR1 SGHRS and CDR2 YFSETQ. The DNA for the CDR3 is TGCGCCAGCAGTTTGTCTAGCAGCCGCTCCTACAATGAGCAGTTCTTC. It is translated as CASSLSSSRSYNEQFF. Filled out from reference TRBV5-1 and TRBJ2-1, the complete variable domain reads KAGVTQTPRYLIKTRGQQVTLSCSPISGHRSVSWYQQTPGQGLQFLFEYFSETQRNKGNFPGRFSGRQFSNSRSEMNVSTLELGDSALYLCASSLSSSRSYNEQFFGPGTRLTVL.